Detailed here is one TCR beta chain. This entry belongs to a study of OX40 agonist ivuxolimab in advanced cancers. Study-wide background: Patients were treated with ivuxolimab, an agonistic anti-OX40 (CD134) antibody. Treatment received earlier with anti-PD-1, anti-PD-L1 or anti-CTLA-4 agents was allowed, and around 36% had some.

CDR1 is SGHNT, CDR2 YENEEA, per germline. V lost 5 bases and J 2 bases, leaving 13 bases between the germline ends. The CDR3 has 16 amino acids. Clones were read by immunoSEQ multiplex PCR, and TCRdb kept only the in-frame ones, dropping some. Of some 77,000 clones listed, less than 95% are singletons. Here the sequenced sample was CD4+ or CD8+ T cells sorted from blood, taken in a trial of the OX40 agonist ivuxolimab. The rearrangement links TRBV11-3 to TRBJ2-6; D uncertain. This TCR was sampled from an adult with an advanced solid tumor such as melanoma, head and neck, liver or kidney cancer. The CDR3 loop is CASSPRKKAGANVLTF. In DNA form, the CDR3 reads TGTGCCAGCAGCCCCCGGAAAAAGGCTGGGGCCAACGTCCTGACTTTC.